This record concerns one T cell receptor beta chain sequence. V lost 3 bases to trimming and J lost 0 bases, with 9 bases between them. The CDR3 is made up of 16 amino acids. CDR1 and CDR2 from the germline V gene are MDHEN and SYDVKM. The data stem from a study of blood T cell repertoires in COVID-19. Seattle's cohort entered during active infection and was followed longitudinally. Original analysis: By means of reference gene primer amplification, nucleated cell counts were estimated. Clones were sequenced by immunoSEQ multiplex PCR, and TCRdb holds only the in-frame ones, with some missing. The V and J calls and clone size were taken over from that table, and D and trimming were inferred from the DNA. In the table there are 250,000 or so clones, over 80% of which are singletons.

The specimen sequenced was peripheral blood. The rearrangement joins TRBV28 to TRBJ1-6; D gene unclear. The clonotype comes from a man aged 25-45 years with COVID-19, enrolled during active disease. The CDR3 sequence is CASSFQSSSYNSPLHF. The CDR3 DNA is TGTGCCAGCAGTTTCCAATCGAGCTCCTATAATTCACCCCTCCACTTT.